This paragraph covers one T cell receptor (beta chain) sequence. Its antigen remains undetermined. The record has no base qualities; no much larger clone is one base away. The record originates from a study of blood T cell repertoires in COVID-19 (dated by TCRdb to about 2020). About the investigation overall: Samples covering the acute and convalescent phases of COVID-19 were provided by collaborators in the United States, Italy and Spain. The prospective study material was composed of cDNA or gDNA derived from T cells, B-cell-depleted T cells, or PBMCs. Subjects who had been exposed to COVID-19, were actively infected with it, or had recovered from it provided the deeply sampled blood TCRbeta repertoires that made up the dataset. A freely available public database, intended as a resource for researchers studying the immune response to SARS-CoV-2, is where the repertoires were released. The samples were drawn from two sources: the first 160 participants of the ongoing ImmuneRACE study, and 1,000 to 1,500 subjects contributed by 6 global collaborators. A de-identified subject ID, COVID-19 status, age in years and sex were almost always included in the sample metadata. Where available, HLA class I and class II types were obtained from metadata supplied by the sample provider rather than from assay-based typing.

Its CDR3 holds 12 amino acids, cysteine through phenylalanine. Left in the record is the CDR3 DNA by itself, 36 bases read in frame from the first base. V loses 7 bases of germline sequence and J loses 9 bases, and the interval between the two ends is 12 bases. CDR1 KGHDR and CDR2 SFDVKD are derived from the germline V gene. The collaborating institutions used their own protocols to collect whole blood in K2EDTA tubes. Collaborator samples were shipped for TCRbeta analysis as frozen whole blood, isolated PBMCs, or DNA extracted from either sample type. The immunoSEQ Assay, a bias-controlled multiplex PCR, was used to amplify TCRbeta CDR3 regions from genomic DNA. Per the original workflow: The number of nucleated cells in each sample was estimated by amplification of reference gene primers within the assay. To quantify the absolute abundance of each unique TCRbeta CDR3 rearrangement, sequence reads were collapsed and filtered. For each sample, productive Simpson clonality was calculated as the square root of Simpson's diversity index over productive rearrangements. This immuneACCESS table, as held by TCRdb, lists in-frame sequences with V and J called but not all clones. Of the missing ones, under half trace to an unresolved V gene in checked studies; the others have no known cause. Clone size and V and J calls were adopted from that table, with D and trimming inferred from the DNA. The sample table records about 49,000 clones; approximately 85% of these occur just once. 12% to 15% of the sample is in the top ten clones.

The paper's findings and limits, for the study overall: The amount of clinical and demographic metadata varied by source and participant and was provided uncurated.

The chain couples TRBV24-1 to TRBJ2-1; too little of a D gene remains to name it. Sequenced sample: peripheral blood. The receptor's source is a human donor in a cohort sampled during active COVID-19. Here the CDR3 is given as CATSGGGVEQFF. The base sequence is TGTGCCACCAGCGGCGGTGGAGTTGAGCAGTTCTTC.